A single sample is the source of the 16 T cell receptor beta chains below, sequenced in a study of metastatic and nonmetastatic thyroid tumors. Thyroid surgery was preceded by no treatment in any patient. TCRdb reanalyzed the PCR reads with MiXCR. The table records 70,000 or so clones, 14% of them present only once. Specimen: blood. These receptor sequences come from a male donor with papillary thyroid cancer or a benign thyroid nodule (not recorded which). Some clones in this sample may be carry-over from other donors' samples.

At least ten counts were recorded for this clone. The J gene is TRBJ1-4, the V gene TRBV20-1, with D possibly being TRBD1 (6 bases). Germline CDR1 DFQATT, CDR2 SNEGSKA (reference sequence). V shed 3 bases and J shed 7 bases, with 18 bases lying between them. The CDR3 totals 15 residues. The CDR3 spells CSARGYREGGEKLFF. In DNA form, the CDR3 reads TGCAGTGCTAGGGGTTACAGGGAAGGAGGTGAAAAACTGTTTTTT.

Ten or more counts support this clone. V gene TRBV16 combines with J gene TRBJ2-3, with 10 bases lining up with TRBD1. There are 15 residues in the CDR3. J lost 4 bases, V lost 0 bases, and 1 base had no gene match. In germline, CDR1 is KGHSY, CDR2 FQNENV. CDR3 protein: CASSQSGQGPDTQYF. Here the CDR3 DNA reads TGTGCCAGCAGCCAATCGGGACAGGGGCCAGATACGCAGTATTTT.

Ten or more counts support this clone. The chain carries TRBV28 and TRBJ1-3; tentative D call: TRBD1 (5 bases). V gave up 5 bases and J gave up 1 base, with 15 bases separating them. This CDR3 has 16 amino acids. CDR1 is MDHEN and CDR2 is SYDVKM in the germline V gene. CDR3 amino acids: CASSPREGLSGNTIYF. The CDR3 DNA reads TGTGCCAGCAGTCCCAGGGAGGGCCTTTCTGGAAACACCATATATTTT.

As concerns this clone: A clone one base away is much larger, so this may be a read error. Within the sample, other DNA sequences also encode this same CDR3. The J gene is TRBJ2-3, the V gene TRBV10-1, with 9 bases matching TRBD2. The CDR3 loop spans 15 amino acids. After removal of 4 bases from V and 2 bases from J, the junction contained 4 bases not matched to a gene. The germline V gene has CDR1 WNHNN and CDR2 SYGVQD (reference sequence). The CDR3, as DNA: TGCGCCAGCAGTGGAGCGGGAGGTAACACAGATACGCAGTATTTT. This codes for CASSGAGGNTDTQYF.

This clone was seen only once. A much more abundant neighbour one base away suggests this may be a read error. This CDR3 is also generated by other DNA sequences in the sample. The V and J genes are TRBV3-1 and TRBJ2-3; no firm D call. V was clipped by 6 bases and J by 0 bases, with 10 bases between them. The CDR3 is 14 amino acids. Per the germline V gene, CDR1 is LGHDT and CDR2 is YNNKEL (reference sequence). CDR3 region: CASSLDGSTDTQYF. In DNA, the CDR3 is TGTGCCAGCAGTCTAGATGGTAGCACAGATACGCAGTATTTT.

This clone was recorded many times. The chain joins TRBV30 to TRBJ2-7; possible D gene TRBD1, 6 bases. V was trimmed by 5 bases and J by 4 bases, leaving 9 bases between them. The germline CDR1 and CDR2 sequences are GTSNPN and SVGIG (reference sequence). The CDR3 sequence is 11 residues long. The CDR3 DNA sequence: TGTGCCTGGTTGACAGGTTACGAGCAGTACTTC. Translating gives CAWLTGYEQYF.

This clone was detected ten times or more. The chain has TRBV6-1 and TRBJ2-7; TRBD1 agrees at 11 bases. The germline V gene encodes CDR1 MNHNS and CDR2 SASEGT. CDR3 length: 16 residues. Trimming took 6 bases from V and 2 from J; bases not matched to a gene: 9. For the CDR3, the DNA is TGTGCCAGCAGCCCCTTCGGGGGACAGGGGGCCTACGAGCAGTACTTC. This encodes CASSPFGGQGAYEQYF.

The genes are TRBV11-1 and TRBJ2-1; 7 positions match TRBD2. This CDR3 comprises 15 residues. Germline CDR1 is SGHAT and CDR2 is FQDESV (reference sequence). V lost 8 bases to trimming and J lost 6 bases; unmatched junction nucleotides: 13. CDR3 DNA sequence: TGTGCCAGCTCATCGGGAGGTCCTTTCTGCAATGAGCAGTTCTTC. As protein: CASSSGGPFCNEQFF.

This clone has at least ten counts. This chain joins TRBV7-9 and TRBJ2-1, with a possible D match to TRBD2 (5 bases). V lost 5 bases, J lost 5 bases, and 13 bases lay in between. Germline V gene sequence: CDR1 SEHNR, CDR2 FQNEAQ (reference sequence). The CDR3 contains 14 residues. The CDR3 DNA follows: TGTGCCAGCAGCCGGGGTTTTAGGGACAATGAGCAGTTCTTC. Translated: CASSRGFRDNEQFF.

This clone has more than one count but fewer than ten. This chain links TRBV19 with TRBJ1-2; D might be TRBD1 (5 bases). Trimming took 4 bases from V and 4 from J, leaving 16 bases between them. Germline V gene sequence: CDR1 LNHDA, CDR2 SQIVND (reference sequence). The CDR3 runs 15 residues. CDR3 DNA sequence: TGTGCCAGTAGTAATGGAGGAGGGGTCGCCTATGGCTACACCTTC. Its translation is CASSNGGGVAYGYTF.

With regard to this clone: One end of the junction is discordant with germline, which a read error may explain. The rearrangement joins TRBV6-1 to TRBJ2-2, with TRBD1 matching over 9 bases. Germline-derived CDR1 and CDR2 are MNHNS and SASEGT. This CDR3 is built from 18 residues. In DNA form, the CDR3 reads TGTGCCAGCAGTAAAATACAGCCTGGACAGGGGATCACCGCGGAGCTGTTTTTT. This encodes CASSKIQPGQGITAELFF.

This clone occurred many times. This chain's CDR3 is CSVATSRPFYGYTF. CDR3 DNA sequence: TGCAGCGTTGCGACCTCCCGCCCGTTCTATGGCTACACCTTC. This chain links TRBV29-1 with TRBJ1-2; D uncertain. In germline, CDR1 is SQVTM, CDR2 ANQGSEA. This CDR3 has 14 residues. Trimming took 4 bases from V and 4 from J, leaving 16 bases between them.

The table lists this clone with a few counts. The J gene is TRBJ1-2, the V gene TRBV6-5; 7 nucleotides align to TRBD1. Trimming removed 4 bases from V and 6 bases from J; junction bases left unmatched: 5. The CDR3 runs 13 residues. Germline CDR1 is MNHEY and CDR2 is SVGAGI. CDR3 sequence reads: CASSFRTGDGYTF. As DNA, the CDR3 is TGTGCCAGCAGTTTCCGGACAGGCGATGGCTACACCTTC.

This clone occurred many times. In DNA, the CDR3 is TGCGCCAGCCTACGGGACAGGGACTACAATGAGCAGTTCTTC. It translates to CASLRDRDYNEQFF. The chain employs TRBV5-1 and TRBJ2-1; 9 positions match TRBD1. CDR1 and CDR2 (germline): SGHRS, YFSETQ. This CDR3 contains 14 residues. Trimming took 7 bases from V and 3 from J; bases not matched to a gene: 5. Combining the CDR3 with reference TRBV5-1 and TRBJ2-1 gives the whole variable domain KAGVTQTPRYLIKTRGQQVTLSCSPISGHRSVSWYQQTPGQGLQFLFEYFSETQRNKGNFPGRFSGRQFSNSRSEMNVSTLELGDSALYLCASLRDRDYNEQFFGPGTRLTVL.

The chain is built from TRBV20-1 and TRBJ1-2, with no clear D. Trimming pared 1 base from V and 11 bases from J, leaving 14 bases between. The CDR3 covers 12 residues. Looked up from germline, CDR1 is DFQATT and CDR2 is SNEGSKA (reference sequence). The CDR3 sequence: CSARAGPQGYTF. CDR3 sequence (DNA): TGCAGTGCTAGAGCGGGCCCCCAAGGATACACCTTC.

The CDR3 here is CASKSNAKTEAFF. DNA of the CDR3: TGCGCCAGCAAAAGTAACGCTAAAACTGAAGCTTTCTTT. This rearrangement joins TRBV5-1 to TRBJ1-1; no clear D gene. Between the trimmed V and J ends, which lost 6 bases and 5 bases, there was a span of 14 bases. CDR3 length: 13 residues. Germline V CDR1 and CDR2: SGHRS, YFSETQ.